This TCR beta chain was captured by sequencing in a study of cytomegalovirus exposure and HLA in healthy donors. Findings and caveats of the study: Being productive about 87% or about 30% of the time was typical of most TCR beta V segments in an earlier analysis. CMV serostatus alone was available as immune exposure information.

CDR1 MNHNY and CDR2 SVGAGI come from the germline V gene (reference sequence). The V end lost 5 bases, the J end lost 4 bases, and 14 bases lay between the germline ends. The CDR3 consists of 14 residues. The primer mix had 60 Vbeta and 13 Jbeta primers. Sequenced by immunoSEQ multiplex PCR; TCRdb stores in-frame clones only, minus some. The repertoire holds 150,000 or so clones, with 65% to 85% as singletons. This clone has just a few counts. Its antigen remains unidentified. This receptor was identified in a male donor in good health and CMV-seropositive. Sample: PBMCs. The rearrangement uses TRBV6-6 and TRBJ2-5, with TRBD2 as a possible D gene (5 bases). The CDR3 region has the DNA TGTGCCAGCAGTGGACTCCGAGCAGGAGAGACCCAGTACTTC. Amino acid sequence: CASSGLRAGETQYF.